Listed here are 26 T cell receptor beta chains from one sample, sequenced in a study of cytomegalovirus exposure and HLA in healthy donors. PCR used 60 Vbeta primers and 13 Jbeta primers. Measured with immunoSEQ multiplex PCR; TCRdb has only the in-frame clones, and not every one. The sample contains 180,000 or so clones, around nine tenths of which appear only once. Sequences were obtained from PBMCs. The origin of the receptors is a woman in her thirties in good health and CMV-seronegative.

The chain is built from TRBV2 and TRBJ1-2; D is undetermined. V was shortened by 2 bases and J by 4 bases, with 5 bases between the two germline ends. CDR3 length equals 12 residues. Per germline, CDR1 SNHLY and CDR2 FYNNEI. CDR3 in DNA: TGTGCCAGCAGTGAAACTATCTATGGCTACACCTTC. Its translation is CASSETIYGYTF.

V and J are TRBV27 and TRBJ1-2; D gene unclear. This CDR3 is 11 amino acids long. The ends were cut back, 6 bases at V and 5 bases at J, with 7 bases in the middle. Per the germline V gene, CDR1 is MNHEY and CDR2 is SMNVEV (reference sequence). The CDR3 DNA is TGTGCCAGCAGGCTGACTTATGGCTACACCTTC. As protein: CASRLTYGYTF.

This clone was observed a single time. Here the CDR3 reads CASSLRTGELNTEAFF. CDR3 in DNA: TGTGCCAGCTCACTTAGGACAGGGGAGCTGAACACTGAAGCTTTCTTT. The V call is TRBV18, the J call TRBJ1-1; 9 bases map to TRBD1. Germline lookup yields CDR1 KGHSH and CDR2 LQKENI. The CDR3 loop spans 16 amino acids. Unmatched junction bases numbered 6, after V lost 4 bases and J lost 0 bases.

The V gene is TRBV5-6, the J gene TRBJ1-4; possible D gene TRBD1, 5 bases. CDR1 and CDR2 (germline): SGHDT, YYEEEE. The CDR3 has 14 amino acids. V lost 4 bases and J 8 bases, leaving 15 bases between the germline ends. CDR3 amino acids: CASSLVQGVEKLFF. The CDR3 DNA follows: TGTGCCAGCAGCCTCGTCCAGGGCGTGGAAAAACTGTTTTTT. The whole variable domain, filled in from reference TRBV5-6 and TRBJ1-4, reads DAGVTQSPTHLIKTRGQQVTLRCSPKSGHDTVSWYQQALGQGPQFIFQYYEEEERQRGNFPDRFSGHQFPNYSSELNVNALLLGDSALYLCASSLVQGVEKLFFGSGTQLSVL.

This chain joins TRBV9 and TRBJ2-1, with TRBD2 matching 8 bases. The junction had 4 bases not matched to a gene; V was cut back by 0 bases and J by 2 bases. The germline V gene has CDR1 SGDLS and CDR2 YYNGEE. This CDR3 spans 16 amino acids. The DNA of the CDR3 is TGTGCCAGCAGCGTAGGAGGGCGGGGGGCCTACAATGAGCAGTTCTTC. Its translation is CASSVGGRGAYNEQFF.

V and J are TRBV5-1 and TRBJ1-5; D gene uncertain. V was trimmed by 3 bases and J by 4 bases, leaving 2 bases between them. This CDR3 region has 11 residues. Germline CDR1 SGHRS, CDR2 YFSETQ. The CDR3: CASSSNQPQHF. In nucleotides, the CDR3 is TGCGCCAGCAGCTCTAATCAGCCCCAGCATTTT.

The genes are TRBV7-9 and TRBJ2-5; 7 bases are shared with TRBD1. The germline V gene encodes CDR1 SEHNR and CDR2 FQNEAQ (reference sequence). The CDR3 is 15 amino acids. J gave up 5 bases and V 5 bases, and 11 bases lay outside the gene matches. The chain's CDR3 is CASSVGNRGRETQYF. CDR3 DNA sequence: TGTGCCAGCAGCGTCGGCAACAGGGGACGGGAGACCCAGTACTTC.

The sample holds one count of this clone. The V call is TRBV5-1, the J call TRBJ2-1; the D gene is possibly TRBD1 (6 bases). The CDR3 is 15 amino acids. The germline CDR1 and CDR2 sequences are SGHRS and YFSETQ. With 4 bases removed from V and 5 bases from J, the gap between germline ends came to 16 bases. Here the CDR3 DNA reads TGCGCCAGCAGCCCCAGGGGTCCCCTTAACAATGAGCAGTTCTTC. This sequence encodes CASSPRGPLNNEQFF.

This clone showed up just once. V and J are TRBV5-4 and TRBJ1-1; 12 nucleotides line up with TRBD1. The germline CDR1 and CDR2 sequences are SGHNT and YYREEE (reference sequence). V was pared by 0 bases and J by 11 bases, with 23 bases of the junction left unmatched. The CDR3 extends over 20 amino acids. The CDR3 protein is CASSLGGQGAVTTSRTPAFF. The CDR3 DNA reads as TGTGCCAGCAGCTTGGGGGGACAGGGGGCCGTTACAACCTCTAGAACACCGGCTTTCTTT.

The rearrangement joins TRBV5-4 to TRBJ2-1; 9 positions agree with TRBD1. The germline V gene encodes CDR1 SGHNT and CDR2 YYREEE (reference sequence). The CDR3 totals 16 residues. The trim removed 2 bases at V and 4 bases at J, leaving 7 bases unmatched. CDR3 DNA: TGTGCCAGCAGCTTTGTGGTCGGGACAGGGTACAATGAGCAGTTCTTC. Its protein is CASSFVVGTGYNEQFF.

This clone is a singleton in its sample. This sequence joins TRBV6-5 and TRBJ2-2, with 10 bases lining up with TRBD2. The junction had 7 bases not matched to a gene; V was cut back by 6 bases and J by 6 bases. From germline, CDR1 is MNHEY and CDR2 SVGAGI. The CDR3 loop spans 15 amino acids. The CDR3 sequence is CASRNPGLASGELFF. For the CDR3, the DNA is TGTGCCAGCAGAAATCCGGGACTAGCGTCCGGGGAGCTGTTTTTT.

V usage is TRBV29-1 and J usage is TRBJ2-7, with D maybe TRBD2 (5 bases). V lost 4 bases and J lost 4, with 8 bases in between. The CDR3 runs to 11 residues. Germline CDR1 is SQVTM and CDR2 is ANQGSEA. The CDR3 DNA reads as TGCAGCGTTGGGACTTTTTACGAGCAGTACTTC. It is translated as CSVGTFYEQYF.

DNA for the CDR3: TGTGCCAGCGGGGAGATACAAGAGACCCAGTACTTC. Translation: CASGEIQETQYF. V usage is TRBV2 and J usage is TRBJ2-5; maybe TRBD2 (5 bases). The V end was cut by 8 bases, the J end by 2 bases, with 9 bases between. The CDR3 totals 12 residues. Germline V gives CDR1 SNHLY, CDR2 FYNNEI.

In the case of this clone: The identical CDR3 is also encoded by other nucleotide sequences in the sample. This sequence joins TRBV2 and TRBJ2-1, with D unclear. The CDR3 is 15 residues long. Trimming removed 5 bases at V and 0 bases at J, with 11 bases between. Germline V gives CDR1 SNHLY, CDR2 FYNNEI. CDR3 loop: CASSSQSYSYNEQFF. The CDR3 DNA reads as TGTGCCAGCAGTTCTCAATCCTACTCCTACAATGAGCAGTTCTTC.

The rearrangement links TRBV28 to TRBJ2-1; 8 bases are a match to TRBD2. With 4 bases clipped from V and 5 bases from J, the junction kept 4 bases outside the gene matches. The CDR3 loop spans 14 amino acids. Looked up from germline, CDR1 is MDHEN and CDR2 is SYDVKM. The DNA for the CDR3 is TGTGCCAGCAGTTCGACTAGCGTCAACAATGAGCAGTTCTTC. This gives the protein CASSSTSVNNEQFF.

The chain links TRBV2 to TRBJ1-2; D unclear. V lost 1 base, J lost 4 bases, and 7 bases lay in between. The CDR3 length is 13 residues. Germline lookup yields CDR1 SNHLY and CDR2 FYNNEI. In nucleotides, the CDR3 is TGTGCCAGCAGTGAAGGGATAGCCTATGGCTACACCTTC. Translated: CASSEGIAYGYTF.

This chain uses TRBV2 with TRBJ2-5; 10 bases line up with TRBD2. J was trimmed by 3 bases and V by 7 bases; bases with no gene match: 5. CDR1 and CDR2 (germline): SNHLY, FYNNEI. The CDR3 sequence is 14 residues long. The CDR3 nucleotides read TGTGCCAGCAAGGAGCGGGGGGGCAAAGAGACCCAGTACTTC. The encoded protein is CASKERGGKETQYF.

The V and J genes are TRBV5-8 and TRBJ2-7; maybe TRBD2 (6 bases). Germline-derived CDR1 and CDR2 are SGHTS and YDEGEE. The CDR3 loop spans 15 amino acids. V was cut by 0 bases and J by 2 bases, with 12 bases left in between. The CDR3 region is CASSLGRGLTYEQYF. In DNA form, the CDR3 reads TGTGCCAGCAGCTTGGGGAGGGGACTCACCTACGAGCAGTACTTC. The full variable domain, with the rest looked up from reference TRBV5-8 and TRBJ2-7, is EAGVTQSPTHLIKTRGQQATLRCSPISGHTSVYWYQQALGLGLQFLLWYDEGEERNRGNFPPRFSGRQFPNYSSELNVNALELEDSALYLCASSLGRGLTYEQYFGPGTRLTVT.

This sequence joins TRBV7-9 and TRBJ2-7; 7 bases agree with TRBD2. Per germline, CDR1 SEHNR and CDR2 FQNEAQ (reference sequence). The CDR3 contains 16 residues. Trimming at V came to 5 bases and at J to 0 bases, leaving 10 bases not matched to a gene. CDR3 in DNA: TGTGCCAGCAGCCCAGCCGGGGGGTTAAGCTCCTACGAGCAGTACTTC. Translation gives CASSPAGGLSSYEQYF. Looking up the rest from reference TRBV7-9 and TRBJ2-7 gives the full variable domain: DTGVSQNPRHKITKRGQNVTFRCDPISEHNRLYWYRQTLGQGPEFLTYFQNEAQLEKSRLLSDRFSAERPKGSFSTLEIQRTEQGDSAMYLCASSPAGGLSSYEQYFGPGTRLTVT.

This sequence joins TRBV5-1 and TRBJ1-4; TRBD1 agrees at 8 bases. CDR3 length equals 16 residues. The germline CDR1 and CDR2 sequences are SGHRS and YFSETQ. V lost 0 bases and J lost 10; bases outside the gene matches: 11. The CDR3 here is CASSLGTGQASGKLFF. The CDR3, as DNA: TGCGCCAGCAGCTTGGGAACGGGACAGGCGTCTGGAAAACTGTTTTTT.

This sequence joins TRBV29-1 and TRBJ1-1; possible D gene TRBD1, 6 bases. The germline CDR1 and CDR2 sequences are SQVTM and ANQGSEA. Between the trimmed V and J ends, which lost 5 bases and 2 bases, there was a span of 18 bases. The CDR3 totals 15 residues. CDR3 sequence reads: CSVNVAGAANTEAFF. The CDR3 DNA is TGCAGCGTTAACGTAGCAGGGGCGGCCAACACTGAAGCTTTCTTT.

The rearrangement links TRBV6-6 to TRBJ2-2, with D unresolved. The germline gives CDR1 MNHNY, CDR2 SVGAGI (reference sequence). V shed 6 bases and J shed 7 bases, with 9 bases lying between them. The CDR3 is 12 residues long. CDR3 in DNA: TGTGCCAGCAGCCCCCCTTACGGGGAGCTGTTTTTT. Translating gives CASSPPYGELFF.

The chain carries TRBV5-8 and TRBJ2-7; 8 bases map to TRBD2. This CDR3 spans 15 amino acids. The ends lost 4 bases at V and 3 bases at J; junction bases unmatched: 9. The germline V gene encodes CDR1 SGHTS and CDR2 YDEGEE. CDR3 sequence: CASSARSGGIYEQYF. CDR3 DNA: TGTGCCAGCAGCGCCCGGTCGGGAGGGATCTACGAGCAGTACTTC.

J is TRBJ1-2 and V is TRBV5-1; TRBD1 matches at 7 bases. From germline, CDR1 is SGHRS and CDR2 YFSETQ. The V gene end was trimmed by 0 bases and the J gene end by 10 bases; junction bases not matched to a gene: 9. The CDR3 spans 14 residues. The CDR3 DNA is TGCGCCAGCAGCTTGGAAGGGGGACAGACGCACTACACCTTC. Its translation is CASSLEGGQTHYTF.

This clone was seen only a few times. The gene calls are TRBV6-1 and TRBJ1-2; D not certain. This CDR3 contains 16 residues. V was trimmed by 4 bases and J by 3 bases, leaving 18 bases between them. Per germline, CDR1 MNHNS and CDR2 SASEGT. CDR3 protein: CASSVTDQSVYYGYTF. CDR3 bases: TGTGCCAGCAGTGTAACAGACCAATCAGTTTACTATGGCTACACCTTC.

The chain uses TRBV6-1 and TRBJ1-2; D might be TRBD1 (6 bases). V gave up 7 bases and J gave up 0 bases, with 15 bases separating them. Germline V gene sequence: CDR1 MNHNS, CDR2 SASEGT. This CDR3 is 15 amino acids long. The CDR3 spells CASNMGTHPNYGYTF. The CDR3 DNA reads as TGTGCCAGCAACATGGGGACACACCCTAACTATGGCTACACCTTC.